A selection of T cell receptor beta chains follows, all from one sample in a study of T-cell memory formation after mild COVID-19. TCRdb reprocessed the 5' RACE reads via MiXCR and lists one record per CDR3 protein. The table shows roughly 40,000 distinct CDR3 sequences, with roughly 7.2% occurring only once. Sequencing was performed on PBMCs or a T cell subset sorted from them (not recorded which). These receptors originate from a young man who had mild COVID-19 (a few samples of this study predate the infection). Cell type and time point are not known. CDR3s leave out the opening cysteine and the closing phenylalanine or tryptophan. The order of the fields is V gene, D gene, CDR3 length, J gene, CDR3 protein. D genes are given only for firm matches.

v_call: TRBV24-1; d_call: .; cdr3_length: 13; j_call: TRBJ2-7; cdr3_aa: ATSDLAHSPYEQY
v_call: TRBV7-6; d_call: .; cdr3_length: 14; j_call: TRBJ1-4; cdr3_aa: ASSLMDSSNGEKLF
v_call: TRBV29-1; d_call: .; cdr3_length: 10; j_call: TRBJ2-3; cdr3_aa: SVGDMPDTQY
v_call: TRBV10-3; d_call: TRBD1; cdr3_length: 11; j_call: TRBJ1-4; cdr3_aa: AARTGENEKLF
v_call: TRBV4-3; d_call: .; cdr3_length: 12; j_call: TRBJ1-2; cdr3_aa: ASSQEQLLNGYT
v_call: TRBV15; d_call: TRBD2; cdr3_length: 13; j_call: TRBJ2-1; cdr3_aa: ASTPGLAGGNEQF
v_call: TRBV9; d_call: .; cdr3_length: 10; j_call: TRBJ2-2; cdr3_aa: ASGMMYGELF
v_call: TRBV9; d_call: .; cdr3_length: 14; j_call: TRBJ1-1; cdr3_aa: ASSQFGAGQGTEAF
v_call: TRBV3-1; d_call: .; cdr3_length: 12; j_call: TRBJ2-4; cdr3_aa: ASSQRDGENIQY
v_call: TRBV28; d_call: TRBD2; cdr3_length: 11; j_call: TRBJ2-3; cdr3_aa: ASSLGWEGTQY
v_call: TRBV7-9; d_call: .; cdr3_length: 12; j_call: TRBJ2-7; cdr3_aa: ASSLTGEVGEQY
v_call: TRBV7-8; d_call: .; cdr3_length: 11; j_call: TRBJ1-1; cdr3_aa: ASSVDLSTEAF
v_call: TRBV12-3/TRBV12-4; d_call: TRBD2; cdr3_length: 12; j_call: TRBJ2-5; cdr3_aa: ASLFGGSGETQY
v_call: TRBV20-1; d_call: .; cdr3_length: 12; j_call: TRBJ1-5; cdr3_aa: SARAGQTNQPQH
v_call: TRBV20-1; d_call: .; cdr3_length: 12; j_call: TRBJ2-6; cdr3_aa: SARDSSGANVLT
v_call: TRBV29-1; d_call: TRBD2; cdr3_length: 10; j_call: TRBJ2-1; cdr3_aa: SVSGGAIEQF
v_call: TRBV14; d_call: .; cdr3_length: 12; j_call: TRBJ1-1; cdr3_aa: ATALMVRNTEAF
v_call: TRBV7-9; d_call: TRBD2; cdr3_length: 15; j_call: TRBJ2-1; cdr3_aa: ASSPRSLTSGGNEQF
v_call: TRBV18; d_call: TRBD2; cdr3_length: 11; j_call: TRBJ2-5; cdr3_aa: ATQTSGQETQY
v_call: TRBV11-2; d_call: .; cdr3_length: 12; j_call: TRBJ1-1; cdr3_aa: ASKLRPVSTEAF
v_call: TRBV20-1; d_call: .; cdr3_length: 10; j_call: TRBJ2-2; cdr3_aa: SAWGGGGELF
v_call: TRBV10-2; d_call: .; cdr3_length: 13; j_call: TRBJ2-7; cdr3_aa: ASSPVETPSYEQY
v_call: TRBV6-6; d_call: .; cdr3_length: 12; j_call: TRBJ2-7; cdr3_aa: ASSYGQDRYEQY
v_call: TRBV12-3/TRBV12-4; d_call: TRBD2; cdr3_length: 12; j_call: TRBJ2-2; cdr3_aa: ASSLGTITGELF
v_call: TRBV5-1; d_call: .; cdr3_length: 12; j_call: TRBJ2-1; cdr3_aa: ASSEGQGGNEQF
v_call: TRBV6-5; d_call: .; cdr3_length: 14; j_call: TRBJ1-4; cdr3_aa: ASSYDRGRFNEKLF
v_call: TRBV12-3/TRBV12-4; d_call: .; cdr3_length: 14; j_call: TRBJ2-7; cdr3_aa: ASSGTLLSSSYEQY
v_call: TRBV5-1; d_call: .; cdr3_length: 12; j_call: TRBJ1-1; cdr3_aa: ASSPLGQNTEAF
v_call: TRBV9; d_call: TRBD1; cdr3_length: 12; j_call: TRBJ1-1; cdr3_aa: ASSGDSRNTEAF
v_call: TRBV7-8; d_call: .; cdr3_length: 10; j_call: TRBJ1-2; cdr3_aa: ASSLVRGGYT
v_call: TRBV12-3/TRBV12-4; d_call: TRBD2; cdr3_length: 11; j_call: TRBJ2-5; cdr3_aa: ASRSGLRETQY
v_call: TRBV7-2; d_call: .; cdr3_length: 10; j_call: TRBJ2-2; cdr3_aa: ASSRLSGELF
v_call: TRBV7-2; d_call: .; cdr3_length: 11; j_call: TRBJ2-1; cdr3_aa: ASRFGGANEQF
v_call: TRBV7-2; d_call: TRBD1; cdr3_length: 13; j_call: TRBJ1-1; cdr3_aa: ASRAGTGGFAEAF
v_call: TRBV20-1; d_call: .; cdr3_length: 12; j_call: TRBJ2-1; cdr3_aa: SASVSLVSDEQF
v_call: TRBV10-3; d_call: TRBD1; cdr3_length: 13; j_call: TRBJ1-3; cdr3_aa: AISEQGGFGNTIY
v_call: TRBV11-2; d_call: TRBD2; cdr3_length: 13; j_call: TRBJ2-1; cdr3_aa: ASSLGGTSYNEQF
v_call: TRBV5-1; d_call: .; cdr3_length: 13; j_call: TRBJ2-5; cdr3_aa: ASSFGGAIEETQY
v_call: TRBV6-5; d_call: .; cdr3_length: 13; j_call: TRBJ1-5; cdr3_aa: ASRKDSYSNQPQH
v_call: TRBV12-3/TRBV12-4; d_call: TRBD1; cdr3_length: 10; j_call: TRBJ1-1; cdr3_aa: ASRLGTGEAF
v_call: TRBV7-3; d_call: .; cdr3_length: 11; j_call: TRBJ1-1; cdr3_aa: ASSTYKNTEAF
v_call: TRBV29-1; d_call: .; cdr3_length: 8; j_call: TRBJ2-3; cdr3_aa: SVRKDTQY
v_call: TRBV4-3; d_call: .; cdr3_length: 14; j_call: TRBJ2-2; cdr3_aa: ASSQLMGGNTGELF
v_call: TRBV7-2; d_call: .; cdr3_length: 12; j_call: TRBJ2-7; cdr3_aa: ASSAGHPTSEQY
v_call: TRBV5-1; d_call: .; cdr3_length: 14; j_call: TRBJ2-5; cdr3_aa: ASSPTGSHGQETQY
v_call: TRBV5-1; d_call: .; cdr3_length: 14; j_call: TRBJ1-3; cdr3_aa: ASSLAAGTSGNTIY
v_call: TRBV10-3; d_call: TRBD2; cdr3_length: 12; j_call: TRBJ2-3; cdr3_aa: AIRTSGGQDTQY
v_call: TRBV4-1; d_call: TRBD1; cdr3_length: 14; j_call: TRBJ1-6; cdr3_aa: ASSHRTGNMGSPLH
v_call: TRBV5-1; d_call: .; cdr3_length: 13; j_call: TRBJ2-3; cdr3_aa: ASSAAGEATDTQY
v_call: TRBV5-1; d_call: .; cdr3_length: 15; j_call: TRBJ2-3; cdr3_aa: ASSGQIGLIDTDTQY
v_call: TRBV20-1; d_call: .; cdr3_length: 13; j_call: TRBJ2-5; cdr3_aa: SASYTQGRRDTQY
v_call: TRBV7-6; d_call: .; cdr3_length: 13; j_call: TRBJ2-5; cdr3_aa: ASSSGLNLQETQY
v_call: TRBV6-2/TRBV6-3; d_call: .; cdr3_length: 12; j_call: TRBJ2-1; cdr3_aa: ASQRNQGYNEQF
v_call: TRBV5-1; d_call: .; cdr3_length: 14; j_call: TRBJ1-4; cdr3_aa: ASSFGTVSSGEKLF